The sequence of this T cell receptor (beta chain) was determined in a study of beta chain features in type 1 diabetes. The germline V gene encodes CDR1 SGHRS and CDR2 YFSETQ. This CDR3 spans 14 amino acids. V was shortened by 0 bases and J by 8 bases, with 14 bases between the two germline ends. Details on this clone: Antigen unknown.

Every isolated RNA sample was fully reverse transcribed, so sequencing captured expressed TCRB transcripts. Only in-frame clones appear in the TCRdb table, and some are missing; sequencing was by immunoSEQ multiplex PCR. The repertoire holds more than 85,000 clones, with roughly 40% as singletons. Points from the study as a whole: Whether HLA type affects TCRB rearrangement stayed undetermined in the present work.

CD4+ naive, central memory, regulatory and stem cell-like memory cells were sorted via CD45RO/CCR7/CD25/CD127/CD95/CD27. Sequencing was performed on stem cell memory CD4+ T cells from blood. J is TRBJ1-2 and V is TRBV5-1, with D tentatively TRBD1 (6 bases). This receptor was identified in a woman aged 18-35 years in good health. For the CDR3, the DNA is TGCGCCAGCAGCTTGGCCGGGACAACGATAGGCTACACCTTC. Protein product: CASSLAGTTIGYTF.